This T cell receptor (beta chain) was recovered during a study of pediatric ulcerative colitis. Germline CDR1 reads SGHTA; CDR2 reads FQGNSA. There are 15 residues in the CDR3. Trimming shortened V by 5 bases and J by 6 bases, and 17 bases separated the two germline ends. Profiled with immunoSEQ multiplex PCR; TCRdb holds only in-frame clones, not every one. The sample records tens of thousands of clones, roughly nine tenths being singletons. This clonotype was obtained from a boy aged 5 to 17 with severe ulcerative colitis. Sequencing was done on a sample of blood. The chain recombines TRBV7-2 with TRBJ2-1; D may be TRBD2 (6 bases). The CDR3 DNA reads as TGTGCCAGCAGCCTCGAAGCCGGGAGTACCAATGAGCAGTTCTTC. Translation: CASSLEAGSTNEQFF.